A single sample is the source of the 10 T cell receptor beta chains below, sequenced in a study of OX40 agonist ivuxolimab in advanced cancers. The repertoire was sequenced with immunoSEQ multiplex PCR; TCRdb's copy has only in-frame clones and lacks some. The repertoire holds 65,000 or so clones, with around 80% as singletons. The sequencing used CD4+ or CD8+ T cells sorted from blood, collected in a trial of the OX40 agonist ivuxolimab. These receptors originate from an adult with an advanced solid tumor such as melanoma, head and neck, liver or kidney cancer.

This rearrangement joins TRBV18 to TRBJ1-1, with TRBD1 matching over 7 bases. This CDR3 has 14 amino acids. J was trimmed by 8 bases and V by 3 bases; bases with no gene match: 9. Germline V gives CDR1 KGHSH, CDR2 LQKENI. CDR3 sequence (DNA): TGTGCCAGCTCACCTGGGACAGAGGCAACGGAAGCTTTCTTT. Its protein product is CASSPGTEATEAFF.

CDR3 in amino acids: CASSYSEGTETQYF. For the CDR3, the DNA is TGTGCCAGCAGTTACTCGGAGGGTACCGAGACCCAGTACTTC. V and J are TRBV6-5 and TRBJ2-5; D perhaps matches TRBD2 (6 bases). The V gene's germline CDR1 is MNHEY and CDR2 SVGAGI. This CDR3 is built from 14 residues. V was pared by 0 bases and J by 5 bases, with 10 bases between.

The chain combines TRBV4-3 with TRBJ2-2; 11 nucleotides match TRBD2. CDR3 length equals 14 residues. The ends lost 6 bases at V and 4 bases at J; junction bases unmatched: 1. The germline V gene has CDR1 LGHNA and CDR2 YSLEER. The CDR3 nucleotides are TGCGCCAGCAGTGGGACTAGCGGCACCGGGGAGCTGTTTTTT. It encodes CASSGTSGTGELFF.

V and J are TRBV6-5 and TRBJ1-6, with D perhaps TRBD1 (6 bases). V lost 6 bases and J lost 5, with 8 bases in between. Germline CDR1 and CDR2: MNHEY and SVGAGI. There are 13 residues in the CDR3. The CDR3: CASSQGNNSPLHF. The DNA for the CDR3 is TGTGCCAGCAGCCAGGGGAATAATTCACCCCTCCACTTT.

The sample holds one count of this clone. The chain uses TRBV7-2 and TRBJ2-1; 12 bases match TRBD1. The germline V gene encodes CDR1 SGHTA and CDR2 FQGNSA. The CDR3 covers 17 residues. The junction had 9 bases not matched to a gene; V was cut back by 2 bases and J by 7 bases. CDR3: CASSLPLGTGGKNEQFF. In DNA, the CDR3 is TGTGCCAGCAGCTTACCTCTGGGGACAGGGGGCAAAAATGAGCAGTTCTTC.

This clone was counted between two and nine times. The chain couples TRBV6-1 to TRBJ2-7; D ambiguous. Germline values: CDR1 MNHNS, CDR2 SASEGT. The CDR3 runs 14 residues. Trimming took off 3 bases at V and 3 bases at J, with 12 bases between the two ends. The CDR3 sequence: CASSEFGTNYEQYF. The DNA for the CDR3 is TGTGCCAGCAGTGAGTTCGGTACAAACTACGAGCAGTACTTC.

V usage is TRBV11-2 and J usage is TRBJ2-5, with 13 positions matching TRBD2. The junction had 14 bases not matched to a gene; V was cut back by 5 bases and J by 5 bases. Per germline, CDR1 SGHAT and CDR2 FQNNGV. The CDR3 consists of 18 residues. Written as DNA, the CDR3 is TGTGCCAGCAGCCCCATGAGACTAGCGGGAGGTGGTGGGGAGACCCAGTACTTC. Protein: CASSPMRLAGGGGETQYF.

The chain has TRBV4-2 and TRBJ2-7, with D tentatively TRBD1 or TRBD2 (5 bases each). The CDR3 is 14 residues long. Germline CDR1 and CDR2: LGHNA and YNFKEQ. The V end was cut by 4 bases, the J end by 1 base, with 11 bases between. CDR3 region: CASSLGTESYEQYF. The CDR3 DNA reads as TGTGCCAGCAGCCTCGGGACGGAATCCTACGAGCAGTACTTC.

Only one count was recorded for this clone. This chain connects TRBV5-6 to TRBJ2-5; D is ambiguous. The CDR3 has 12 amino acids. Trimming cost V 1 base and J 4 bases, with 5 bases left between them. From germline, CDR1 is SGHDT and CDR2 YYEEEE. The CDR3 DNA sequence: TGTGCCAGCAGCTTGACTCGAGAGACCCAGTACTTC. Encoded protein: CASSLTRETQYF.

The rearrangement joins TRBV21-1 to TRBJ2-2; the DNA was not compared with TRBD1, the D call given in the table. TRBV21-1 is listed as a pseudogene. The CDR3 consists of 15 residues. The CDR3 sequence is CASTYKQGTTGELFF. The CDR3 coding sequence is TGTGCCAGCACCTATAAACAGGGGACGACCGGGGAGCTGTTTTTT.